This entry concerns a single TCR beta chain. The data derive from a study of blood T cell repertoires in COVID-19. CDR1 is MNHNS and CDR2 is SASEGT in the germline V gene. Trimming pared 3 bases from V and 3 bases from J, leaving 6 bases between. The CDR3 has 12 amino acids. Sequencing used immunoSEQ multiplex PCR; TCRdb keeps in-frame clones, though not all of them. The sample contains roughly 73,000 clones, 90% of which appear only once. The rearrangement links TRBV6-1 to TRBJ2-7; D is undetermined. This clonotype was obtained from a man aged 50-59 years with acute or convalescent COVID-19. Sequencing input: peripheral blood. The CDR3 is CASSEYSYEQYF. CDR3 bases: TGTGCCAGCAGTGAGTACAGCTACGAGCAGTACTTC.